These T cell receptor beta chains were read from a single sample in a study of Graves' ophthalmopathy and Graves' hyperthyroidism. TCRdb itself ran the multiplex PCR reads through MiXCR, one entry per CDR3 protein. The sample carries more than 550,000 distinct CDR3 sequences, under 50% recorded once. Sequencing was performed on peripheral blood. The receptor set was obtained from an adult man with Graves' ophthalmopathy. Both conserved end residues are part of each CDR3. The D gene is left open where the match is weak. Size is stated for part of the rows, as once, few or many counts, or as a class when the clone is expanded.

TRBV29-1	TRBJ1-2	many	TRBD1	13	TGCAGCGTCCCGGGACAGGGGGGCGATGGCTACACCTTC	CSVPGQGGDGYTF
TRBV29-1	TRBJ1-3	many	NA	13	TGCAGCGTTGAGGTGAATTCTGGAAACACCATATATTTT	CSVEVNSGNTIYF
TRBV29-1	TRBJ2-5	NA	TRBD2	13	TGCAGCTTTCAACTAGCGCCACAAGAGACCCAGTACTTC	CSFQLAPQETQYF
TRBV11-3	TRBJ1-1	NA	TRBD1	15	TGTGCCAGCAGCTCCACTGGAGGGGGCCTCACTGAAGCTTTCTTT	CASSSTGGGLTEAFF
TRBV20-1	TRBJ1-1	many	TRBD1	16	TGCAGTGCTAGAGATGACGGCAGGGGGGTGAACACTGAAGCTTTCTTT	CSARDDGRGVNTEAFF
TRBV19	TRBJ2-7	few	TRBD1	15	TGTGCCAGTATGGGCTGGGTGGGACAGAAATACGAGCAGTACTTC	CASMGWVGQKYEQYF
TRBV7-2	TRBJ1-2	many	NA	16	TGTGCCAGCAGGACCCCGATGGGGGGGGCGGGGAATGGCTACACCTTC	CASRTPMGGAGNGYTF
TRBV19	TRBJ1-5	NA	NA	13	TGTGCCAGTAGTATAGCAGCGGGGGAGACCCAGCATTTT	CASSIAAGETQHF
TRBV6-4	TRBJ2-5	NA	TRBD1	16	TGTGCCAGCAGTGCGTACGATTTGGACAGGGCAGAGACCCAGTACTTC	CASSAYDLDRAETQYF
TRBV7-9	TRBJ1-4	many	NA	16	TGTGCCAGCAGCACGGATCTGACAGCACAGAATGAAAAACTGTTTTTT	CASSTDLTAQNEKLFF
TRBV6-5	TRBJ1-2	NA	NA	20	TGTGCCAGCAGCCCCGTCGTCGTGCGGGACTCACGGCAGCTTCTCTATGGCTACACCTTC	CASSPVVVRDSRQLLYGYTF
TRBV7-9	TRBJ1-1	many	NA	13	TGTGCCAGCAGCCCCTCCGCGAGGACTGAAGCTTTCTTT	CASSPSARTEAFF
TRBV5-1	TRBJ2-7	NA	NA	14	TGCGCCAGCAGCGCTACCACGGGAAACTACGAGCAGTACTTC	CASSATTGNYEQYF
TRBV19	TRBJ1-6	many	TRBD1	15	TGTGCCAGTAGTGCGGGACAGGGATTAGGGTCACCCCTCCACTTT	CASSAGQGLGSPLHF
TRBV9	TRBJ2-7	few	NA	15	TGTGCCAGCAGCGCCGGGACACGGGCGGCCTACGAGCAGTACTTC	CASSAGTRAAYEQYF
TRBV7-9	TRBJ2-2	NA	NA	15	TGCGCCAGCAGCCCGAGGCGGGGTAACGGCGGGGAGCTGTTTTTT	CASSPRRGNGGELFF
TRBV7-2	TRBJ2-5	many	NA	14	TGTGCCAGCAGCTCCAGGACCGGATCGGAGACCCAGTACTTC	CASSSRTGSETQYF
TRBV4-1	TRBJ2-7	NA	NA	16	TGCGCCAGCAGCCAAGCGGGACCGCTGAGCTCCTACGAGCAGTACTTC	CASSQAGPLSSYEQYF
TRBV24-1	TRBJ1-3	NA	NA	12	TGTGCCACCAGTGTCGCCGGAAACACCATATATTTT	CATSVAGNTIYF
TRBV5-1	TRBJ2-7	NA	NA	15	TGCGCCAGCAGCTTGTGGGAGGCTAGCACAGATACGCAGTACTTC	CASSLWEASTDTQYF
TRBV30	TRBJ2-6	NA	NA	14	TGTGCCGGGTGGATAGGGGCTGGGGCCAACGTCCTGACTTTC	CAGWIGAGANVLTF
TRBV7-6	TRBJ1-4	NA	TRBD1	21	TGTGCCAGCAGCTTAGCTGCCGGGACAGGGGGAAGGTTGCAGTCTAATGAAAAACTGTTTTTT	CASSLAAGTGGRLQSNEKLFF
TRBV7-8	TRBJ1-4	many	NA	15	TGTGCCAGCAGCCCCCGCAGGATGGCTTACGAAAAACTGTTTTTT	CASSPRRMAYEKLFF
TRBV6-2/TRBV6-3	TRBJ1-2	many	NA	14	TGTGCCAGCAGTACGACAGGAATAAACTATGGCTACACCTTC	CASSTTGINYGYTF
TRBV6-2/TRBV6-3	TRBJ2-5	few	TRBD2	15	TGTGCCAGCAGTTTTCAAGCGGGGGGGCGGGAGACCCAGTACTTC	CASSFQAGGRETQYF
TRBV15	TRBJ1-6	NA	NA	15	TGTGCCACCAGCAGGGACAGCGAGACCAATTCACCCCTCCACTTT	CATSRDSETNSPLHF
TRBV29-1	TRBJ1-1	NA	TRBD1	12	TGCAGCGTTGCTGGACAGGGCTCTGAAGCTTTCTTT	CSVAGQGSEAFF
TRBV6-6	TRBJ1-4	many	NA	15	TGTGCCAGCAGTTACACGGGACGGATTAATGAAAAACTGTTTTTT	CASSYTGRINEKLFF
TRBV5-8	TRBJ2-2	few	NA	13	TGTGCCAGCAGGGGGGAGAACACCGGGGAGCTGTTTTTT	CASRGENTGELFF
TRBV12-3/TRBV12-4	TRBJ1-1	many	TRBD1	17	TGTGCCAGCAGTTTAAGGGGTGGGACAGCGATGTGGACTGAAGCTTTCTTT	CASSLRGGTAMWTEAFF
TRBV12-3/TRBV12-4	TRBJ1-5	NA	NA	14	TGTGCCAGCAGTCCCAGGGGACCCCATCAGCCCCAGCATTTT	CASSPRGPHQPQHF
TRBV18	TRBJ2-5	NA	NA	11	TGTGCCAGCTCCAGGGACGAGACCCAGTACTTC	CASSRDETQYF
TRBV7-3	TRBJ2-2	many	NA	15	TGTGCCAGCAGTTCTGAGGGGCCCGCGAGGGGGGAGCTGTTTTTT	CASSSEGPARGELFF
TRBV6-5	TRBJ2-5	many	NA	12	TGTGCCAGCAGTTACTTCCAAGAGACCCAGTACTTC	CASSYFQETQYF
TRBV5-1	TRBJ1-1	many	TRBD1	13	TGCGCCAGCAGCGACGGACAGGGTGGCCGGGTTTTCTTT	CASSDGQGGRVFF
TRBV20-1	TRBJ1-4	once	NA	14	TGCAGTGCTAGAGAGGGGGCGATTAATGAAAAACTGTTTTTT	CSAREGAINEKLFF
TRBV5-1	TRBJ2-5	NA	NA	16	TGCGCCAGCAGCCCATTGGAGGCTGGGCCTCAAGAGACCCAGTACTTC	CASSPLEAGPQETQYF
TRBV10-2	TRBJ1-1	once	NA	14	TGCGCCAGCAGTGAGTCTCAGGGGTTCACTGAAGCTTTCTTT	CASSESQGFTEAFF
TRBV2	TRBJ1-6	few	NA	15	TGTGCCAGCAGTTCGTTACAGGGACCCGATTCACCCCTCCACTTT	CASSSLQGPDSPLHF
TRBV4-1	TRBJ2-7	NA	TRBD1	13	TGCGCCAGCAGCTCGGACAGGTTCCACGAGCAGTACTTC	CASSSDRFHEQYF
TRBV2	TRBJ1-2	many	NA	14	TGTGCCAGCATGGTAGGACGGGGATTTAGTAGCTACACCTTC	CASMVGRGFSSYTF
TRBV29-1	TRBJ2-7	many	NA	13	TGCAGCGTTGAAATCACGGGCTCCTACGAGCAGTACTTC	CSVEITGSYEQYF
TRBV27	TRBJ1-3	many	NA	13	TGTGCCAGCAGTACCCACTATGGAAACACCATATATTTT	CASSTHYGNTIYF
TRBV7-2	TRBJ1-3	NA	NA	16	TGTGCCAGCAGCTTAGTGGGGGGCGCCTCTGGAAACACCATATATTTT	CASSLVGGASGNTIYF
TRBV12-3/TRBV12-4	TRBJ2-7	NA	TRBD1	14	TGTGCCAGCAGATATTTACAGGGGATCTACGAGCAGTACTTC	CASRYLQGIYEQYF